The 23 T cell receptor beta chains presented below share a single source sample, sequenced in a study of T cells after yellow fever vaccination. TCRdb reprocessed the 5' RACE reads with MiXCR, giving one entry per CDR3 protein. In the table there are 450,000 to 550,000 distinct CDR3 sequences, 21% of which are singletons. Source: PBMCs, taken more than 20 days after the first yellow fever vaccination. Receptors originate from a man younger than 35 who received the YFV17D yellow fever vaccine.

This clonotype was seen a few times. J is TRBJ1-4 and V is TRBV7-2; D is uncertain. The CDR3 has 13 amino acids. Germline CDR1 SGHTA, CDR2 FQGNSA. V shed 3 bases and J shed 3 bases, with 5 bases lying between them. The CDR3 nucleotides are TGTGCCAGCAGCTTGTTCGCTAATGAAAAACTGTTTTTT. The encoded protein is CASSLFANEKLFF.

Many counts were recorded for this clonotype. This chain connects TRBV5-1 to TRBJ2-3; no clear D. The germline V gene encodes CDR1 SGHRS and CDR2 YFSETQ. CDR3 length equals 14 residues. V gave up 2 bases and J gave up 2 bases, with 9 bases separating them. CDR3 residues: CASSFRVNTDTQYF. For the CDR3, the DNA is TGCGCCAGCAGCTTCCGGGTGAACACAGATACGCAGTATTTT.

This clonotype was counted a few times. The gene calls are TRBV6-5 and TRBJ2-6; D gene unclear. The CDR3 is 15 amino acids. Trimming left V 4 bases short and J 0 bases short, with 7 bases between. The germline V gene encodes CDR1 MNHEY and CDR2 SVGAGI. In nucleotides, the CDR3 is TGTGCCAGCAGTTCCAGAGACTCTGGGGCCAACGTCCTGACTTTC. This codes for CASSSRDSGANVLTF.

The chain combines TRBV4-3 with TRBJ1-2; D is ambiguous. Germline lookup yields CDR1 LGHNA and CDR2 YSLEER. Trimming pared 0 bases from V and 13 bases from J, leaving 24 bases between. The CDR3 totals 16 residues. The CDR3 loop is CASSQDSRGNHRSLTF. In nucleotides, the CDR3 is TGCGCCAGCAGCCAAGATAGTCGAGGGAATCACCGGTCGCTCACCTTC.

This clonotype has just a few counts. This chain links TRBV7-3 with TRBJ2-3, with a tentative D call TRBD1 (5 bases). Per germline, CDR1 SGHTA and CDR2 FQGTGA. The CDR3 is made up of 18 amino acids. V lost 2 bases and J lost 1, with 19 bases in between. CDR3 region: CASSLSVVGEAGTDTQYF. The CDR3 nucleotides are TGTGCCAGCAGCTTATCGGTCGTAGGGGAAGCCGGCACAGATACGCAGTATTTT.

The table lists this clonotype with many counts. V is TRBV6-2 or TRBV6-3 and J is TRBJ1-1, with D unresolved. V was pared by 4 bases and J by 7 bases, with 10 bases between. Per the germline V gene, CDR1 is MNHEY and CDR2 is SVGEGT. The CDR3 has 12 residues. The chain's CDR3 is CASSSQGDEAFF. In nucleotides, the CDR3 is TGTGCCAGCAGTTCCCAAGGAGATGAAGCTTTCTTT.

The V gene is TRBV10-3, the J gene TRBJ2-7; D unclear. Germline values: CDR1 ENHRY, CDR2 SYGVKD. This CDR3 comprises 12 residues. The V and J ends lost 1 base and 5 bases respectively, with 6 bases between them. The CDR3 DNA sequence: TGTGCCATCAGTGAGTGGGGAAACGAGCAGTACTTC. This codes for CAISEWGNEQYF.

The CDR3 spells CASSHEQDREYISGANVLTF. CDR3 coding DNA: TGCGCCAGCAGCCATGAGCAGGACAGGGAGTATATCTCTGGGGCCAACGTCCTGACTTTC. This chain links TRBV4-1 with TRBJ2-6, with 8 positions matching TRBD1. V was pared by 3 bases and J by 0 bases, with 13 bases of the junction left unmatched. The germline gives CDR1 MGHRA, CDR2 YSYEKL. There are 20 residues in the CDR3.

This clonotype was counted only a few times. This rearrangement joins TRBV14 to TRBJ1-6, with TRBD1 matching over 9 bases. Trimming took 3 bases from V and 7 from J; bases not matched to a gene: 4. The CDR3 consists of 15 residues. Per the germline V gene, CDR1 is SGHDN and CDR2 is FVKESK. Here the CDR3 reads CASSQVDRGNSPLHF. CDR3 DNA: TGTGCCAGCAGCCAGGTGGACAGGGGAAATTCACCCCTCCACTTT.

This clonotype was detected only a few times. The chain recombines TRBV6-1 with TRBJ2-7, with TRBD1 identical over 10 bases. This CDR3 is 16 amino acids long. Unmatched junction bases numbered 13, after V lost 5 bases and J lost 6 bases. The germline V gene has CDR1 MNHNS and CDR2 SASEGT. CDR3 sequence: CASSRRPGQGTSEQYV. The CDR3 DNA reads TGTGCCAGCAGTCGACGACCGGGACAGGGGACTTCCGAGCAGTACGTC.

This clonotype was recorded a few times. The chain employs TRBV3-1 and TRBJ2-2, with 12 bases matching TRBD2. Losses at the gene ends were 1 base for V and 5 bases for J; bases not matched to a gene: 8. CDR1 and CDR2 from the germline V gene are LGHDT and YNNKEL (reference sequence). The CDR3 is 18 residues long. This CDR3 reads CASSQVQFLAGGTGELFF. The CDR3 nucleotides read TGTGCCAGCAGCCAAGTACAGTTCCTAGCGGGGGGGACCGGGGAGCTGTTTTTT.

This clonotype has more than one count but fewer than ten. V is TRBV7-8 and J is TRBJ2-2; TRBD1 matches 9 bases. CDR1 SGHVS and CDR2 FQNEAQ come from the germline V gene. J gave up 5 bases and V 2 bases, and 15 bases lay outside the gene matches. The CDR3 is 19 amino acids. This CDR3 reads CASSLRPWTGDLFTGELFF. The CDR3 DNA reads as TGTGCCAGCAGCTTACGACCATGGACAGGGGATCTCTTTACCGGGGAGCTGTTTTTT.

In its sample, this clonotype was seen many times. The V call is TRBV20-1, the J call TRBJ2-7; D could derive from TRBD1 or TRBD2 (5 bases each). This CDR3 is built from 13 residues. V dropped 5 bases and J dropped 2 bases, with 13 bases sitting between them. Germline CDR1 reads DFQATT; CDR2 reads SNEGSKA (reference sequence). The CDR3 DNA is TGCAGTGCTCCAAAGAGGGACCCCTACGAGCAGTACGTC. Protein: CSAPKRDPYEQYV.

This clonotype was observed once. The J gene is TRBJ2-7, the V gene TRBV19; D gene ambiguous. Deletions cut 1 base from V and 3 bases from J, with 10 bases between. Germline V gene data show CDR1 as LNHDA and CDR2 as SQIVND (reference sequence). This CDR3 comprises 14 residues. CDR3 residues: CASSIGGLGYEQYF. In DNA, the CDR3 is TGTGCCAGTAGTATAGGAGGATTAGGCTACGAGCAGTACTTC.

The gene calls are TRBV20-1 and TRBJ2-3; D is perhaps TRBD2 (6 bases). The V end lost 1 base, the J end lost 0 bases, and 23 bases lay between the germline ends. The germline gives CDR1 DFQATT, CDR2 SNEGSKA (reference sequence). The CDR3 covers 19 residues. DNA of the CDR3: TGCAGTGCTAGAGTCTCAAAGGGACTGGTTATTTCTAGCACAGATACGCAGTATTTT. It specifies CSARVSKGLVISSTDTQYF.

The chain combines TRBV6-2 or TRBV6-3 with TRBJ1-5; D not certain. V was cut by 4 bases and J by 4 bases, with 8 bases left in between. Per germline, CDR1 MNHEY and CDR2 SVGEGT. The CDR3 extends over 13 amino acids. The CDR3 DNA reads TGTGCCAGCAGTTTCCTCGGAAATCAGCCCCAGCATTTT. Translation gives CASSFLGNQPQHF.

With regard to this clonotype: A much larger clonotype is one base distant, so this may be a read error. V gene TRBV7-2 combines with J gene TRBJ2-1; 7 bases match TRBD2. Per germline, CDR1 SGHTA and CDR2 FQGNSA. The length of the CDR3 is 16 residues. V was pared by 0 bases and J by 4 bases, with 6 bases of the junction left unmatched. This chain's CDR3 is CASSLARLAVYNEQFF. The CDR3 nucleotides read TGTGCCAGCAGCTTAGCGCGTCTAGCGGTTTACAATGAGCAGTTCTTC.

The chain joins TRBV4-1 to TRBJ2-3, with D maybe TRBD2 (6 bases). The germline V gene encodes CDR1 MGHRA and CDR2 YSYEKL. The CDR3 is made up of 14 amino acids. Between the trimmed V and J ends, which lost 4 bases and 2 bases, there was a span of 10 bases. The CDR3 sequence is CASSPWDSTDTQYF. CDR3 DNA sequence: TGCGCCAGCAGCCCCTGGGACTCCACAGATACGCAGTATTTT.

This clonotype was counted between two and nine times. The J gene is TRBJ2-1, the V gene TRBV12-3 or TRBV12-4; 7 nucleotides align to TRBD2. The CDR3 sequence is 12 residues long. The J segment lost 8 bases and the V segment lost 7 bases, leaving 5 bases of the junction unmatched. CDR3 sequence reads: CASKSLADEQFF. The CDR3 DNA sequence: TGTGCCAGCAAGTCCCTAGCGGATGAGCAGTTCTTC.

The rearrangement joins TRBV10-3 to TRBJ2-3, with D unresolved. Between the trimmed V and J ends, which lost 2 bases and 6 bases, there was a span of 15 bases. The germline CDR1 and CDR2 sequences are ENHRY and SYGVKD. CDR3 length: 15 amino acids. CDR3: CAISELRPAFDTQYF. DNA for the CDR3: TGTGCCATCAGTGAGCTCCGCCCGGCCTTCGATACGCAGTATTTT.

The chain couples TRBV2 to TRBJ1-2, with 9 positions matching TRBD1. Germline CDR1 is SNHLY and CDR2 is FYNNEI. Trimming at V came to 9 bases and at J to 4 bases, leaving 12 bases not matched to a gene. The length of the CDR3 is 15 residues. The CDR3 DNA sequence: TGTGCCAGACCAATACAGGGGGCTGAGACCTATGGCTACACCTTC. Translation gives CARPIQGAETYGYTF.

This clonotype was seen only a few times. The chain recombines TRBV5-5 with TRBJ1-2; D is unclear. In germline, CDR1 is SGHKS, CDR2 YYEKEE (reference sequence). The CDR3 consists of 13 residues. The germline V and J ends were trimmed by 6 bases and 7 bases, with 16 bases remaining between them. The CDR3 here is CASTSAPGSGYTF. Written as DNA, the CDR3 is TGTGCCAGCACCTCAGCTCCGGGTTCTGGCTACACCTTC.

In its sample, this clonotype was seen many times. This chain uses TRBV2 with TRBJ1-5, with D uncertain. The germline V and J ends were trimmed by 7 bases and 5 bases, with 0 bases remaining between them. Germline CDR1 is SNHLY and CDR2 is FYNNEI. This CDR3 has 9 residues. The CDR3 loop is CASNQPQHF. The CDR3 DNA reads TGTGCCAGCAATCAGCCCCAGCATTTT.